The rows below give T cell receptor beta chains drawn from one sample of a study of cytomegalovirus exposure and HLA in healthy donors. Profiling relied on immunoSEQ multiplex PCR, and the TCRdb table lists in-frame clones only, not all of them. Among 160,000 or so clones, around 90% were seen once, and the ten largest hold 0.7% to 1%. Sequencing input: PBMCs. The receptor source for this set is a woman aged 25-40 years in good health and CMV-seronegative. Both conserved end residues are part of each CDR3. The D gene is left open where the match is weak. Clone size appears in some rows only: once, few, many, or a class for an expanded clone.

J	size	D	V	CDR3	DNA
TRBJ2-7	-	TRBD1	TRBV28	CASSGIQGASPFDSYEQYF	TGTGCCAGCAGTGGAATACAGGGGGCATCACCTTTCGACTCCTACGAGCAGTACTTC
TRBJ2-7	once	-	TRBV13	CASSWAPQVSSYEQYF	TGTGCCAGCAGCTGGGCCCCACAGGTCAGCTCCTACGAGCAGTACTTC
TRBJ1-2	-	-	TRBV18	CASSPTPFYGYTF	TGTGCCAGCTCACCAACACCGTTCTATGGCTACACCTTC
TRBJ1-1	-	-	TRBV9	CASSSQTAWDTEAFF	TGTGCCAGCAGCTCTCAGACAGCATGGGACACTGAAGCTTTCTTT
TRBJ2-3	-	TRBD2	TRBV5-4	CASSWGSGGAGDTQYF	TGTGCCAGCAGCTGGGGGAGCGGGGGGGCCGGGGATACGCAGTATTTT
TRBJ2-3	-	TRBD2	TRBV7-8	CASSSAGDYTDTQYF	TGTGCCAGCAGCAGCGCGGGGGACTACACAGATACGCAGTATTTT
TRBJ2-7	-	-	TRBV2	CASSDRAYEQYF	TGTGCCAGCAGTGACAGGGCCTACGAGCAGTACTTC
TRBJ1-1	-	TRBD1	TRBV18	CASSPKPTGGVHTEAFF	TGTGCCAGCTCACCAAAGCCCACAGGGGGTGTTCACACTGAAGCTTTCTTT
TRBJ1-5	many	TRBD1	TRBV6-1	CASSWTGGTSQPQHF	TGTGCCAGCAGTTGGACAGGGGGAACCTCGCAGCCCCAGCATTTT
TRBJ2-5	-	TRBD2	TRBV7-2	CASSTYPGLAGVETQYF	TGTGCCAGCAGCACCTATCCGGGACTAGCGGGGGTTGAGACCCAGTACTTC
TRBJ2-1	-	TRBD1	TRBV5-1	CASSFDRGQYNEQFF	TGCGCCAGCAGCTTCGACAGGGGTCAGTACAATGAGCAGTTCTTC
TRBJ1-3	-	TRBD1	TRBV19	CASSLDRAGNTIYF	TGTGCCAGTAGTCTGGACAGGGCAGGAAACACCATATATTTT
TRBJ2-5	-	TRBD2	TRBV9	CASSGSGEETQYF	TGTGCCAGCAGCGGGAGCGGGGAGGAGACCCAGTACTTC
TRBJ2-7	-	-	TRBV4-1	CASSQGDTYSYEQYF	TGCGCCAGCAGCCAAGGGGACACCTATTCCTACGAGCAGTACTTC
TRBJ2-5	-	TRBD2	TRBV7-3	CASSLTGGVQETQYF	TGTGCCAGCAGCTTAACCGGGGGGGTCCAAGAGACCCAGTACTTC
TRBJ2-3	-	TRBD2	TRBV15	CATSRDLRGGYTDTQYF	TGTGCCACCAGCAGAGATCTCCGGGGGGGGTATACAGATACGCAGTATTTT
TRBJ2-1	once	TRBD2	TRBV9	CASTTSGGGYNEQFF	TGTGCCAGCACGACTAGCGGGGGAGGGTACAATGAGCAGTTCTTC
TRBJ1-4	-	-	TRBV4-1	CASSGGVMTNEKLFF	TGCGCCAGCAGTGGGGGGGTGATGACTAATGAAAAACTGTTTTTT
TRBJ1-1	-	-	TRBV5-1	CASSLDSYGGTEAFF	TGCGCCAGCAGCTTGGATTCGTACGGGGGTACTGAAGCTTTCTTT
TRBJ1-1	-	-	TRBV30	CAWSVRGGEAFF	TGTGCCTGGAGTGTAAGGGGGGGTGAAGCTTTCTTT
TRBJ1-2	-	TRBD1	TRBV28	CASSLQDRDYYGYTF	TGTGCCAGCAGTTTACAGGACAGGGATTACTATGGCTACACCTTC
TRBJ1-6	-	-	TRBV7-2	CASSPQQGSNSPLHF	TGTGCCAGCAGCCCCCAACAGGGATCTAATTCCCCCCTCCACTTT
TRBJ2-5	-	TRBD2	TRBV27	CASSPLAGEGTQYF	TGTGCCAGCAGTCCTCTCGCGGGGGAGGGGACCCAGTACTTC
TRBJ1-4	-	TRBD1	TRBV7-8	CASSSQGALGEKLFF	TGTGCCAGCAGCTCTCAGGGGGCGCTTGGTGAAAAACTGTTTTTT
TRBJ2-3	-	TRBD2	TRBV4-3	CASSQPGLAASTDTQYF	TGCGCCAGCAGCCAGCCGGGACTAGCGGCTAGCACAGATACGCAGTATTTT
TRBJ1-5	once	TRBD1	TRBV7-2	CATRQGAQGQPQHF	TGTGCCACCCGACAGGGGGCGCAGGGTCAGCCCCAGCATTTT
TRBJ2-1	few	-	TRBV5-4	CVPGAKEFF	TGTGTGCCAGGGGCGAAGGAGTTCTTC
TRBJ2-2	-	-	TRBV6-1	CASSSSQGSAGELFF	TGTGCCAGCAGCTCAAGTCAGGGGAGCGCCGGGGAGCTGTTTTTT
TRBJ1-3	-	TRBD1	TRBV19	CASSIQGASGNTIYF	TGTGCCAGTAGTATACAGGGGGCCTCAGGAAACACCATATATTTT